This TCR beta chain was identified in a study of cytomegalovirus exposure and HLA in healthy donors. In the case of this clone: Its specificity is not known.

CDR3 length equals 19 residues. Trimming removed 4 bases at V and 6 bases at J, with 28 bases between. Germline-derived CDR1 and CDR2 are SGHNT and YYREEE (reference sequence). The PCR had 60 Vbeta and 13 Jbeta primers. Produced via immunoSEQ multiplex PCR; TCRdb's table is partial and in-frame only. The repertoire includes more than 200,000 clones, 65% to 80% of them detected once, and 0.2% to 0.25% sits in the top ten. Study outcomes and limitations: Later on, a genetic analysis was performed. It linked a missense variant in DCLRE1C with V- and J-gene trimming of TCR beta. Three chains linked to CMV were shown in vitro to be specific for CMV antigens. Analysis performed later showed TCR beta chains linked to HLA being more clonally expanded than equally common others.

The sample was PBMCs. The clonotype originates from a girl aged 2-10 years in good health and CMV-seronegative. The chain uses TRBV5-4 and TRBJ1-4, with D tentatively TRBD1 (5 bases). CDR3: CASSVGGATASVWDEKLFF. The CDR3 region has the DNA TGTGCCAGCAGCGTGGGTGGGGCCACGGCGTCGGTTTGGGATGAAAAACTGTTTTTT.